The clone carrying this T cell receptor beta chain was picked up a small number of times. Antigen specificity is unknown. The germline gives CDR1 GTSNPN, CDR2 SVGIG (reference sequence). This CDR3 has 13 residues. V shed 2 bases and J shed 7 bases, with 14 bases lying between them. TCRdb re-called the 5' RACE reads through MiXCR, storing one row per CDR3 protein. The sample consists of approximately 500,000 distinct CDR3 sequences, roughly 25% of them appearing once. This sample is drawn from a study of T-cell memory formation after mild COVID-19. Study-wide results and limits: The finding that pre-infection memory included some responding clones suggested that cross-reactive memory joined. Day 37-peaking second-wave clones had unconfirmed SARS-CoV-2 specificity.

The receptor comes from an adult woman who had mild COVID-19 (a few samples of this study predate the infection). Cell type and time point are not known. The rearrangement joins TRBV30 to TRBJ2-5; D possibly corresponds to TRBD1 (5 bases). Sequencing input: PBMCs or a T cell subset sorted from them (not recorded which). For the CDR3, the DNA is TGTGCCTGGAGTCTCAGACAGAGTGGGACCCAGTACTTC. This gives the protein CAWSLRQSGTQYF.